Following are 19 T cell receptor beta chains from one sample sequenced in a study of T cell responses to AZD1222 COVID-19 vaccine (dated by TCRdb to the early 2020s). Interpreted using the paper, the time point label stands for: baseline before first vaccination. The method behind the library was the immunoSEQ multiplex PCR assay. In its TCRdb copy, this immuneACCESS table keeps in-frame sequences only and misses some clones. Where compared with another copy, unresolved V genes explain less than half of these, and the others have no known cause. The sample profile shows 86,000 or so clones; over 85% of them were found once. About 3% of the sample rests with the top ten. The material sequenced was peripheral blood, taken on day 0 of AZD1222 vaccination. The receptors stem from an adult in good health.

This rearrangement joins TRBV5-1 to TRBJ2-1; 8 nucleotides line up with TRBD2. V gave up 0 bases and J gave up 8 bases; unmatched junction bases: 7. The V gene's germline CDR1 is SGHRS and CDR2 YFSETQ. CDR3 length: 15 residues. CDR3 amino acids: CASSLEASGLDEQFF. The CDR3 DNA follows: TGCGCCAGCAGCTTGGAGGCTAGCGGGCTAGATGAGCAGTTCTTC.

Remarks on this clone: The junction departs from germline at one end; a sequencing error may be responsible. The CDR3 spells CASSFRDTGRVLF. The CDR3 nucleotides are TGTGCCAGCAGCTTCCGGGACACCGGACGTGTTCTCTTC. The chain has TRBV5-8 and TRBJ1-2, with a weak D call TRBD1 (6 bases). The CDR3 is made up of 13 amino acids. Germline CDR1 reads SGHTS; CDR2 reads YDEGEE.

Comment on this clone: The sample has other DNA sequences that encode this CDR3 too. The genes are TRBV9 and TRBJ2-7; D remains unclear. The CDR3 runs to 14 residues. The germline V and J ends were trimmed by 0 bases and 0 bases, with 7 bases remaining between them. The germline CDR1 and CDR2 sequences are SGDLS and YYNGEE. The CDR3 DNA sequence: TGTGCCAGCAGCGTAGCTCTCGGCTCCTACGAGCAGTACTTC. This encodes CASSVALGSYEQYF.

The V call is TRBV6-5, the J call TRBJ1-5, with D uncertain. V was trimmed by 7 bases and J by 7 bases, leaving 11 bases between them. The CDR3 sequence is 12 residues long. Germline loops: CDR1 MNHEY, CDR2 SVGAGI. CDR3 DNA sequence: TGTGCCAGCAATCTATTAGAACAGCCCCAGCATTTT. It yields the protein CASNLLEQPQHF.

The J gene is TRBJ2-5, the V gene TRBV7-3, with 12 bases aligning to TRBD2. There are 15 residues in the CDR3. Germline assignment: CDR1 SGHTA and CDR2 FQGTGA. J was trimmed by 5 bases and V by 5 bases; bases with no gene match: 6. The CDR3 nucleotides read TGTGCCAGCAGCGCGACTAGCGGGAGCGGCGAGACCCAGTACTTC. Amino acids: CASSATSGSGETQYF. Drawing the rest from reference TRBV7-3 and TRBJ2-5, the complete variable domain is GAGVSQTPSNKVTEKGKYVELRCDPISGHTALYWYRQSLGQGPEFLIYFQGTGAADDSGLPNDRFFAVRPEGSVSTLKIQRTERGDSAVYLCASSATSGSGETQYFGPGTRLLVL.

This chain joins TRBV19 and TRBJ1-5, with 8 positions matching TRBD1. Per germline, CDR1 LNHDA and CDR2 SQIVND (reference sequence). J gave up 2 bases and V 8 bases, and 5 bases lay outside the gene matches. The CDR3 sequence is 14 residues long. The CDR3 reads CASGDRGGNQPQHF. The CDR3 DNA follows: TGTGCCAGTGGAGACAGGGGTGGCAATCAGCCCCAGCATTTT.

This chain links TRBV5-1 with TRBJ2-7; a weak D match, TRBD1 (6 bases). V lost 4 bases to trimming and J lost 5 bases, with 10 bases between them. CDR3 length: 12 amino acids. Germline CDR1 is SGHRS and CDR2 is YFSETQ. This CDR3 reads CASSPQGDEQYF. In nucleotides, the CDR3 is TGCGCCAGCAGCCCACAGGGCGACGAGCAGTACTTC.

The CDR3 sequence: CASSQMGKKNTEAFF. CDR3 DNA sequence: TGCGCCAGCAGCCAAATGGGGAAAAAGAACACTGAAGCTTTCTTT. The rearrangement uses TRBV4-1 and TRBJ1-1; D uncertain. This CDR3 has 15 residues. The V and J ends lost 2 bases and 1 base respectively, with 11 bases between them. Looked up from germline, CDR1 is MGHRA and CDR2 is YSYEKL.

This chain connects TRBV19 to TRBJ1-5, with no clear D. Germline CDR1 reads LNHDA; CDR2 reads SQIVND (reference sequence). This CDR3 has 15 amino acids. V lost 5 bases to trimming and J lost 0 bases, with 11 bases between them. The CDR3 bases are TGTGCCAGTAGTCACCCAAAATATAGCAATCAGCCCCAGCATTTT. It is translated as CASSHPKYSNQPQHF.

V and J are TRBV5-6 and TRBJ1-2, with D possibly TRBD1 on 6 matching bases. The germline V and J ends were trimmed by 7 bases and 5 bases, with 18 bases remaining between them. This CDR3 is built from 14 residues. From germline, CDR1 is SGHDT and CDR2 YYEEEE. CDR3 loop: CASGTPRFEYGYTF. The CDR3 coding sequence is TGTGCCAGCGGGACACCCCGGTTTGAGTATGGCTACACCTTC.

This chain uses TRBV19 with TRBJ1-2, with D tentatively TRBD1 (5 bases). Trimming left V 4 bases short and J 6 bases short, with 21 bases between. The CDR3 spans 16 residues. Germline loops: CDR1 LNHDA, CDR2 SQIVND (reference sequence). The CDR3: CASSNKGSLESHGYTF. The CDR3 coding sequence is TGTGCCAGTAGTAATAAGGGGAGTTTGGAGTCTCATGGCTACACCTTC. The full variable domain, its missing parts supplied by reference TRBV19 and TRBJ1-2, is DGGITQSPKYLFRKEGQNVTLSCEQNLNHDAMYWYRQDPGQGLRLIYYSQIVNDFQKGDIAEGYSVSREKKESFPLTVTSAQKNPTAFYLCASSNKGSLESHGYTFGSGTRLTVV.

V usage is TRBV13 and J usage is TRBJ2-7, with TRBD2 as a possible D gene (7 bases). V was clipped by 8 bases and J by 4 bases, with 15 bases between them. CDR1 is PRHDT and CDR2 is FYEKMQ in the germline V gene (reference sequence). The CDR3 length is 13 residues. The CDR3 reads CASSRGALYEQYF. In DNA form, the CDR3 reads TGTGCCAGCTCCCGGGGGGCACTGTACGAGCAGTACTTC.

The genes are TRBV5-1 and TRBJ2-5; 7 bases line up with TRBD1. CDR1 and CDR2 (germline): SGHRS, YFSETQ. V was pared by 4 bases and J by 4 bases, with 7 bases of the junction left unmatched. CDR3 length equals 14 residues. As DNA, the CDR3 is TGCGCCAGCAGCAAACAGGGGTTAAGAGAGACCCAGTACTTC. Encoded protein: CASSKQGLRETQYF. The full variable domain, in which reference TRBV5-1 and TRBJ2-5 provide the parts outside the CDR3, is KAGVTQTPRYLIKTRGQQVTLSCSPISGHRSVSWYQQTPGQGLQFLFEYFSETQRNKGNFPGRFSGRQFSNSRSEMNVSTLELGDSALYLCASSKQGLRETQYFGPGTRLLVL.

A single count supports this clone. The chain uses TRBV27 and TRBJ2-1; D is undetermined. CDR1 and CDR2 (germline): MNHEY, SMNVEV (reference sequence). The CDR3 length is 13 residues. The V end was cut by 0 bases, the J end by 6 bases, with 6 bases between. CDR3 loop: CASSLSPPNEQFF. For the CDR3, the DNA is TGTGCCAGCAGTTTATCGCCACCCAATGAGCAGTTCTTC.

CDR3 nucleotides: TGTGCCAGCAGCTTCCCCCGGGACTGGGAGGCTTTCTTT. This sequence encodes CASSFPRDWEAFF. The V gene is TRBV7-9, the J gene TRBJ1-1; perhaps TRBD1 as D (5 bases). Trimming took 3 bases from V and 11 from J, leaving 16 bases between them. Germline V lookup: CDR1 SEHNR, CDR2 FQNEAQ (reference sequence). The CDR3 contains 13 residues.

This clone was found once. The CDR3 bases are TGTGCCAGCAGCCTTGCTAGCGGGACTTACAATGAGCAGTTCTTC. Amino acid sequence: CASSLASGTYNEQFF. This chain joins TRBV7-9 and TRBJ2-1; 9 bases are a match to TRBD2. The germline V gene encodes CDR1 SEHNR and CDR2 FQNEAQ (reference sequence). V trimming: 5 bases; J trimming: 4 bases; junction bases outside the gene matches: 6. This CDR3 contains 15 residues.

The chain couples TRBV5-1 to TRBJ2-7; D not resolved. Germline V gives CDR1 SGHRS, CDR2 YFSETQ. The CDR3 has 16 amino acids. V shed 6 bases and J shed 0 bases, with 19 bases lying between them. The CDR3 sequence: CASNSGWDLSSYEQYF. The CDR3 DNA follows: TGCGCCAGCAACTCTGGCTGGGATTTGAGCTCCTACGAGCAGTACTTC.

The chain recombines TRBV11-2 with TRBJ2-5; 9 bases align to TRBD2. Germline V gene data show CDR1 as SGHAT and CDR2 as FQNNGV. The ends lost 0 bases at V and 7 bases at J; junction bases unmatched: 15. The CDR3 runs to 18 residues. Written as DNA, the CDR3 is TGTGCCAGCAGCTTAGATACTTTGAAGCGGGGGGCATCGGGGACCCAGTACTTC. Encoded protein: CASSLDTLKRGASGTQYF.

This clone appeared a single time. The chain joins TRBV29-1 to TRBJ2-7; 8 bases are a match to TRBD1. The V segment lost 2 bases and the J segment 1 base; nucleotides outside the gene matches: 7. Looked up from germline, CDR1 is SQVTM and CDR2 is ANQGSEA. There are 15 residues in the CDR3. For the CDR3, the DNA is TGCAGCGTTGAACTCCGGGACAGGCCGTCCTACGAGCAGTACTTC. This encodes CSVELRDRPSYEQYF.